The present TCR beta chain was sequenced within a study of cytomegalovirus exposure and HLA in healthy donors. The PCR made use of 60 Vbeta and 13 Jbeta primers. This table comes from immunoSEQ multiplex PCR, and its TCRdb copy is limited to in-frame clones, with some not included. The repertoire holds 85,000 to 130,000 clones, with about two thirds as singletons. Trimming left V 5 bases short and J 3 bases short, with 13 bases between. There are 14 residues in the CDR3. Looked up from germline, CDR1 is KGHSH and CDR2 is LQKENI. Study-wide findings and caveats: Most likely, a cluster of highly shared sequence variants arose as a sequencing artifact. In a later analysis, at a false discovery rate of 0.05, 16,951 TCR beta sequences matched HLA alleles. In an earlier analysis, about 87% or about 30%: the productive usage of most TCR beta V segments. An analysis that came later showed most CMV-associated TCR beta chains appearing HLA-restricted.

Only a few counts were recorded for this clone. Its antigen is not identified. The chain joins TRBV18 to TRBJ1-2; D unresolved. Material for sequencing was PBMCs. The sequence derives from a boy aged 5-17 years in good health and CMV-seronegative. The CDR3 protein is CASSAGRGDYGYTF. CDR3 in DNA: TGTGCCAGCTCAGCGGGCCGAGGTGACTATGGCTACACCTTC.